Each of the 12 T cell receptor beta chains below was sequenced from the same sample in a study of T cell responses to AZD1222 COVID-19 vaccine. This table comes from immunoSEQ multiplex PCR, and its TCRdb copy is limited to in-frame clones, with some not included. Of approximately 150,000 clones detected, roughly 91% appear once; the ten largest clones hold 1.5% to 2%. Sample: peripheral blood, taken on day 0 of AZD1222 vaccination. The origin of the receptors is an adult in good health.

The chain links TRBV11-2 to TRBJ1-1; TRBD1 might be the D (5 bases). Trimming took 5 bases from V and 4 from J, leaving 14 bases between them. The CDR3 is 14 residues long. Germline CDR1 is SGHAT and CDR2 is FQNNGV. The CDR3, as DNA: TGTGCCAGCAGCCCATTCGCAGGGAGCACTGAAGCTTTCTTT. Its protein is CASSPFAGSTEAFF.

The chain links TRBV7-2 to TRBJ2-7; D might be TRBD2 (6 bases). Germline lookup yields CDR1 SGHTA and CDR2 FQGNSA. The CDR3 totals 14 residues. V was trimmed by 4 bases and J by 4 bases, leaving 14 bases between them. CDR3 loop: CASSSRDSRYEQYF. In DNA form, the CDR3 reads TGTGCCAGCAGCTCTCGGGACTCCCGGTACGAGCAGTACTTC.

J is TRBJ2-5 and V is TRBV28, with 7 nucleotides matching TRBD1. The CDR3 runs to 15 residues. CDR1 is MDHEN, CDR2 SYDVKM, per germline. The trim removed 5 bases at V and 4 bases at J, leaving 10 bases unmatched. The DNA for the CDR3 is TGTGCCAGCAGTCCCTTAAAGGGGGCTGCAGAGACCCAGTACTTC. Protein product: CASSPLKGAAETQYF. Full variable domain (rest looked up from reference TRBV28 and TRBJ2-5): DVKVTQSSRYLVKRTGEKVFLECVQDMDHENMFWYRQDPGLGLRLIYFSYDVKMKEKGDIPEGYSVSREKKERFSLILESASTNQTSMYLCASSPLKGAAETQYFGPGTRLLVL.

J is TRBJ1-5 and V is TRBV7-2; 8 nucleotides agree with TRBD1. The CDR3 spans 15 residues. Germline CDR1 and CDR2: SGHTA and FQGNSA. The trim removed 3 bases at V and 4 bases at J, leaving 5 bases unmatched. This CDR3 reads CASSFWTGTNQPQHF. CDR3 nucleotide sequence: TGTGCCAGCAGCTTTTGGACAGGGACTAATCAGCCCCAGCATTTT.

J is TRBJ2-3 and V is TRBV24-1; a possible D gene is TRBD1 (6 bases). CDR1 KGHDR and CDR2 SFDVKD come from the germline V gene. Trimming took off 5 bases at V and 2 bases at J, with 13 bases between the two ends. This CDR3 region has 15 residues. The CDR3 sequence: CATSAGDRFTDTQYF. The DNA for the CDR3 is TGTGCCACCAGTGCTGGCGACAGGTTCACAGATACGCAGTATTTT.

The chain has TRBV2 and TRBJ2-2; TRBD1 is a possible D gene (5 bases). V gave up 7 bases and J gave up 0 bases, with 9 bases separating them. The CDR3 has 14 amino acids. Per the germline V gene, CDR1 is SNHLY and CDR2 is FYNNEI. Written as DNA, the CDR3 is TGTGCCAGCAAGGGGTCCGCGAACACCGGGGAGCTGTTTTTT. Translation: CASKGSANTGELFF.

The V and J genes are TRBV6-1 and TRBJ2-1, with TRBD2 identical over 10 bases. Germline V lookup: CDR1 MNHNS, CDR2 SASEGT. The CDR3 length is 20 residues. J gave up 4 bases and V 4 bases, and 19 bases lay outside the gene matches. The CDR3 reads CASSAAALASGSYRYNEQFF. CDR3 nucleotide sequence: TGTGCCAGCAGTGCGGCGGCCTTGGCTAGCGGGAGCTACCGATACAATGAGCAGTTCTTC.

This chain uses TRBV6-5 with TRBJ2-5, with D uncertain. Trimming cost V 4 bases and J 4 bases, with 10 bases left between them. The CDR3 has 13 residues. Germline CDR1 and CDR2: MNHEY and SVGAGI. CDR3 sequence: CASSSPGRETQYF. The CDR3 nucleotides read TGTGCCAGCAGTTCCCCGGGCAGAGAGACCCAGTACTTC.

The chain employs TRBV3-1 (or the pseudogene TRBV3-2) and TRBJ2-1; D gene uncertain. This CDR3 has 13 residues. V was pared by 4 bases and J by 5 bases, with 9 bases between. From germline, CDR1 is LGHDT and CDR2 YNNKEL (reference sequence). This chain's CDR3 is CASSPPPDNEQFF. The CDR3 DNA reads TGTGCCAGCAGCCCCCCCCCAGACAATGAGCAGTTCTTC.

Only one count was recorded for this clone. The V gene is TRBV14, the J gene TRBJ2-1, with a weak D call TRBD2 (5 bases). Per germline, CDR1 SGHDN and CDR2 FVKESK. The CDR3 contains 15 residues. Deletions cut 0 bases from V and 4 bases from J, with 10 bases between. The CDR3 sequence: CASSQEQRRYNEQFF. The CDR3 DNA reads TGTGCCAGCAGCCAAGAGCAGCGGAGGTACAATGAGCAGTTCTTC.

The chain carries TRBV12-3 or TRBV12-4 and TRBJ1-1; possibly TRBD1 for D (6 bases). CDR3 length equals 13 residues. Deletions cut 5 bases from V and 1 base from J, with 8 bases between. CDR3 sequence: CASSRTANTEAFF. In nucleotides, the CDR3 is TGTGCCAGCAGTAGGACAGCGAACACTGAAGCTTTCTTT.

There are a few counts of this clone. The gene calls are TRBV10-3 and TRBJ2-6; 7 positions match TRBD1. CDR3 length: 21 residues. With 5 bases clipped from V and 0 bases from J, the junction kept 19 bases outside the gene matches. Germline CDR1 reads ENHRY; CDR2 reads SYGVKD. The CDR3 reads CAISLGSGKGAPPSGANVLTF. The CDR3, as DNA: TGTGCCATCAGTCTAGGTAGTGGGAAGGGGGCACCCCCCTCTGGGGCCAACGTCCTGACTTTC.